The source of this TCR beta chain is a study of CD8 T cells in Susac syndrome (dated by TCRdb to about 2019). Regarding the complete study: Among the Susac syndrome patients who were sequenced, clinically active disease was present in more than 5 and clinical remission was observed in fewer than ten. Whether CD8+ T cell activation and differentiation in Susac syndrome was antigen driven was tested using repertoire sequencing. Susac syndrome patients were therapy-naive, on corticosteroids (some also receiving IVIg), or on IVIg alone at blood withdrawal.

Results the study describes overall, beyond this receptor: The number of individuals in the TCR sequencing and HLA analysis was acknowledged as relatively small. In the CD4+ T cell repertoire of Susac syndrome patients, clonal expansion was not detected.

High-throughput TCR beta sequencing profiled peripheral blood CD8+ and CD4+ T cells from healthy donors, Susac syndrome patients and multiple sclerosis patients. The Susac syndrome patients fulfilled recently defined diagnostic criteria for definite or probable disease. Bulk CD8+ and CD4+ T cells were purified magnetically by negative isolation, whereas CD8+ TEMRA cells were enriched by FACS. Blood was collected in EDTA tubes and processed within 24 hours, with PBMCs isolated through density gradient centrifugation. PBMCs destined for TCR sequencing were cryopreserved in liquid nitrogen and later thawed in a 37 °C water bath. The sorted or isolated CD4+, CD8+ and CD8+ TEMRA cells had a purity of 90% or higher. RNA was extracted with the RNeasy kit and roughly 0.5 to 1 ug was reverse transcribed using random hexamers. TCR beta CDR3 regions were amplified with the immunoSEQ multiplex PCR assay covering 54 Vbeta and 13 Jbeta segments. To correct PCR amplification bias, a synthetic template baseline was used for both primer optimization and computational correction. As for the original processing: Only productive sequences were kept, with reads annotated to V, D and J genes according to IMGT and analyzed in immunoSEQ Analyzer. Clonality was calculated as one minus the Shannon entropy normalized by log2 of the number of productive unique sequences. For each patient and control, public and private clones were evaluated among the 100 most prevalent clones. Susac-specific clones were defined as absent from healthy and MS cohorts, over a thousand published viral clones and other ImmuneACCESS disease sequences. TCRdb took the public reads, trimmed them with fastp at Q25, ran MiXCR for clone calling and kept in-frame beta chains. Duplicate CDR3 protein sequences are folded into a single record with the most common DNA and genes. TCRdb, not the original authors, processed these V and J calls. For this sample there are some 99,000 distinct CDR3 sequences; 85% to 95% appear just once. Of the sample, about 0.3% is held by the ten largest clones.

With respect to this clonotype: The antigen it binds to is not known. There are no base qualities to consult, and no much larger clone falls within one base.

The germline V gene encodes CDR1 KGHSH and CDR2 LQKENI. V is shortened by 6 bases, J by 7 bases, and the region joining them spans 10 bases. The CDR3, cysteine through phenylalanine, is 13 amino acids long. Just the 39-base CDR3 DNA is kept, in frame starting at base 1. The receptor's source is a human donor with Susac syndrome. Source material: CD4+ T cells from PBMCs. The chain employs TRBV18 and TRBJ1-6, with a tentative D gene TRBD1 over 6 matching bases. This receptor carries the CDR3 CASSRTENSPLHF. The DNA sequence follows: TGTGCCAGCTCGAGGACAGAAAATTCACCCCTCCACTTT.